Reported below is one T cell receptor (beta chain). Its matching antigen is unknown. The CDR3 consists of 11 residues. The V end lost 7 bases, the J end lost 7 bases, and 10 bases lay between the germline ends. The germline gives CDR1 DFQATT, CDR2 SNEGSKA (reference sequence). Measured with immunoSEQ multiplex PCR; TCRdb has only the in-frame clones, and not every one. The sample includes some 150,000 clones, around 88% seen only once; the top ten take more than 3%. The sample is drawn from a study of T cell responses to AZD1222 COVID-19 vaccine. Study-level findings and limits: Of spike-specific TCRs, nearly half reportedly target regions left unmutated in variants.

This clonotype was sampled from an adult in good health. This rearrangement joins TRBV20-1 to TRBJ1-4; no clear D gene. The sequencing used peripheral blood, collected on day 0 of MenACWY control vaccination. CDR3 DNA sequence: TGCAGTGTTCCCGACTTTGAAAAACTGTTTTTT. Translation: CSVPDFEKLFF.